This T cell receptor beta chain was captured by sequencing in a study of T cells in localized non-small cell lung cancer (TCRdb year 2020). Concerning the study at large: T cell repertoires of approximately 250 early-stage NSCLC patients were analyzed, with tumors being compared against uninvolved tumor-adjacent lungs. NSCLC patients had a mean age of around 66 years, and approximately 140 were male and 107 female. All 220 or so NSCLC patients in the cohort were treatment-naive and had localized lung tumors that were resected.

General study outcomes and caveats: Multi-region tumor sequencing was not performed, so intratumor heterogeneity could not be excluded. A median of approximately 57 of the top 100 tumor clones were detected in paired uninvolved adjacent lung, and around 30 of these tumor clones were also found among the top 100 clones of the paired uninvolved adjacent lung. Higher T cell density in blood was associated with longer overall survival, whereas higher clonality in adjacent lung was associated with shorter survival. Because the study design was exploratory, TCR variables were selected using unadjusted p-values without false-discovery rate correction. Uninvolved tumor-adjacent lung showed the highest T cell clonality, higher than tumor, which suggests more focused antigenic responses in the adjacent lung.

At diagnosis, tumor, uninvolved tumor-adjacent lung and peripheral blood were collected and then preserved as a mix of FFPE and fresh-frozen material. For TCR repertoire profiling, blood samples were analyzed in the form of peripheral blood mononuclear cells. The immunoSEQ Assay was used to sequence TCR beta CDR3 regions from DNA. Per the authors' processing: To compute T cell density, TCR beta template counts were normalized to usable DNA, which was estimated by amplifying housekeeping genes. Richness was estimated with the preseqR package, extrapolating to 400,000 templates for PBMC samples and 120,000 templates for tissue samples. Clonality was defined as one minus Pielou's evenness. Tissue-enriched TCRs were identified by differential abundance testing using productive amino-acid clonotypes, minimum total count 5 and alpha 0.1. Repertoire overlap between compartments was quantified with the Jaccard Index and Morisita Overlap Index. GLIPH grouped TCR beta CDR3s together with public tetramer-defined viral CDR3s, and a viral motif had to include at least three viral sequences and also show V-gene enrichment. Not all clones reach the TCRdb copy of this immuneACCESS table, which keeps in-frame sequences only. Checked studies attribute under half of the gap to unresolved V genes and leave the rest unexplained. That table supplies the V and J calls and clone size; D and trimming were determined from the DNA. The sample table lists about 12,000 clones, approximately 81% of them with a count of one. The ten largest account for about 22% of the sample.

Remarks on this clone: Its target antigen remains unknown. Base qualities are not at hand, and no much larger clone is one base apart.

The specimen was peripheral blood, collected before any cancer treatment. This receptor was identified in a male donor aged 60 or older with stage I lung adenocarcinoma.

The bases are TGCGCCAGCAGCTTAGGGTTTAGCACCGGGGAGCTGTTTTTT. Its protein product is CASSLGFSTGELFF. In this chain, TRBV5-1 is recombined with TRBJ2-2; the D gene cannot be resolved reliably. The cysteine opens and the phenylalanine closes a CDR3 of 14 amino acids. Only the CDR3 region is kept as DNA, spanning 42 bases read in frame from base 1. V is clipped by 2 bases and J by 4 bases, and the sequence between their germline boundaries is 9 bases long. The germline V gene encodes CDR1 SGHRS and CDR2 YFSETQ.